This T cell receptor (beta chain) was captured in a study of response to subunit inactivated influenza vaccine. A few counts support this clonotype. The antigen remains unidentified. Each CDR3 protein gets one entry after TCRdb re-called the RT-PCR reads with MiXCR. This table holds about 700,000 distinct CDR3 sequences, about a sixth found once. Study results and limitations: That few new T cells are recruited by each seasonal influenza vaccination was the authors' suggestion.

The CDR3 extends over 14 amino acids. V lost 3 bases and J 7 bases, leaving 10 bases between the germline ends. The rearrangement links TRBV12-3 or TRBV12-4 to TRBJ1-6, with a weak D call TRBD1 (5 bases). The TCR sequence derives from a man aged 45-65 years who received an inactivated influenza vaccine. The sample consisted of PBMCs from blood, taken 11 to 12 days after vaccination. CDR3 sequence (DNA): TGTGCCAGCAGTTTCGGACAAGAAAATTCACCCCTCCACTTT. It is translated as CASSFGQENSPLHF.